One T cell receptor (beta chain) is described in this entry. This entry comes from a study of blood T cell repertoires in COVID-19. Study summary: Both acute and convalescent COVID-19 samples were obtained from the United States, Italy and Spain.

The age range of participants was about 18 to 95 years, with residence in under 25 US areas. Assignment of participants to cohorts was predicated upon participant-reported clinical history. The CDR3 covers 14 residues. Unmatched junction bases numbered 5, after V lost 6 bases and J lost 3 bases. The V gene's germline CDR1 is MGHDK and CDR2 SYGVNS. Authors' processing steps: For nucleated cells, counts were estimated from reference gene primer amplification. Measured with immunoSEQ multiplex PCR; TCRdb has only the in-frame clones, and not every one. V and J calls and clone size are as listed in that table; D and trimming were resolved from the DNA. The table records roughly 500,000 clones, approximately 86% of them present only once.

Sequenced material: PBMCs or T cells enriched from blood (not recorded which). The chain links TRBV25-1 to TRBJ2-3, with TRBD2 matching over 8 bases. The receptor comes from an older woman who had recovered from COVID-19. The DNA for the CDR3 is TGTGCCAGCAGCGAGCGGGGGACGACAGATACGCAGTATTTT. Protein sequence: CASSERGTTDTQYF.